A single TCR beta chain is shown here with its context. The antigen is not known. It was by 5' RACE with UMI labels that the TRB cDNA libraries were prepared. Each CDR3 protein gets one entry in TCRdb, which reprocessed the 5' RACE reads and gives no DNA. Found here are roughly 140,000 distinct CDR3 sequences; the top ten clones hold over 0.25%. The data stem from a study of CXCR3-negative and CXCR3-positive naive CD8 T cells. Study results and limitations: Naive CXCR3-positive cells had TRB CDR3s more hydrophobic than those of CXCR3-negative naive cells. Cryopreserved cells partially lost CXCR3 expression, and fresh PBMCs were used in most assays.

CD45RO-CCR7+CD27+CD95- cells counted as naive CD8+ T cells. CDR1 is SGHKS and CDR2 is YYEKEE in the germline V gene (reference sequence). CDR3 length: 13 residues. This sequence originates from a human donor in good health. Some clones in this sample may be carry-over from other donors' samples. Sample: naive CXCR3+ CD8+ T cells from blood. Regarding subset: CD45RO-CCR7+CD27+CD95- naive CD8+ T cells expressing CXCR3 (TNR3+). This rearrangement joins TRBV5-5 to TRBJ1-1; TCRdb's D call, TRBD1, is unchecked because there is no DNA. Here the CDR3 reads CASSQEDGAQAFF.